This T cell receptor beta chain was found in a study of cytomegalovirus exposure and HLA in healthy donors. 60 Vbeta and 13 Jbeta primers were used in PCR. TCRdb's table, derived via immunoSEQ multiplex PCR, lists solely in-frame clones and lacks some. The table shows about 31,000 clones, with around 40% occurring only once. The material sequenced was PBMCs. This TCR came from a woman aged 45-65 years in good health and CMV-seronegative.

The CDR3 region has the DNA TGTGCCAGCAGTTACTCGAAACCAGCGGGCATTCAGTACTTC. Translating it yields CASSYSKPAGIQYF. V and J are TRBV6-5 and TRBJ2-4, with D possibly matching TRBD2 (6 bases). CDR1 and CDR2 from the germline V gene are MNHEY and SVGAGI. Between the trimmed V and J ends, which lost 0 bases and 9 bases, there was a span of 12 bases. This CDR3 is built from 14 residues.